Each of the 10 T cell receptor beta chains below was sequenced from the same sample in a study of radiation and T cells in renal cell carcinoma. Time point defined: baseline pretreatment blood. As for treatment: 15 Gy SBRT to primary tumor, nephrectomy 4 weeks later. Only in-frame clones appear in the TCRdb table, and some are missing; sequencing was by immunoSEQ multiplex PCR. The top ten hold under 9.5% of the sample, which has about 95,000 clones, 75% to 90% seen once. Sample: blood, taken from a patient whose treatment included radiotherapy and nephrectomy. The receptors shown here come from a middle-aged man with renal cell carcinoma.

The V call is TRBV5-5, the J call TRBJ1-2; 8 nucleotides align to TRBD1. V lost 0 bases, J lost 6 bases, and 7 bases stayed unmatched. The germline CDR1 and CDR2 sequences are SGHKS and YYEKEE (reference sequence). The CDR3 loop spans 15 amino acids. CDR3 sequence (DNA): TGTGCCAGCAGCTTGGTGGCCCAGGGGGCTAATGGCTACACCTTC. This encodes CASSLVAQGANGYTF.

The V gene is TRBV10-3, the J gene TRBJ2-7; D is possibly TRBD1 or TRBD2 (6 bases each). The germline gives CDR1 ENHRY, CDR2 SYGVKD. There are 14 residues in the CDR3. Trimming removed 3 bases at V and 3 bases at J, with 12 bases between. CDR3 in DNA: TGTGCCATCAGTGATTCCGGGGGCTTCTACGAGCAGTACTTC. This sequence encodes CAISDSGGFYEQYF.

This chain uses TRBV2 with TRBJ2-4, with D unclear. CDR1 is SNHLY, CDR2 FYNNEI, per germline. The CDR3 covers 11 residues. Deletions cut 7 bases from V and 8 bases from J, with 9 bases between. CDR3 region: CASTYRDIQYF. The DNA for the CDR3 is TGTGCCAGCACATATAGGGACATTCAGTACTTC.

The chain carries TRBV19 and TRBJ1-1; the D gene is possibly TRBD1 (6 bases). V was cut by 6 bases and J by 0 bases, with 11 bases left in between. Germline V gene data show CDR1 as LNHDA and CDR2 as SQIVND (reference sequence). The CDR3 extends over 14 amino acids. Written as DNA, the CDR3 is TGTGCCAGTAGAATTAGGGGGATGAACACTGAAGCTTTCTTT. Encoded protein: CASRIRGMNTEAFF.

The chain's CDR3 is CASSDKTRSGTQYF. DNA of the CDR3: TGTGCCAGCAGCGATAAGACTAGGTCGGGGACCCAGTACTTC. The chain links TRBV7-2 to TRBJ2-5; D perhaps matches TRBD2 (6 bases). Trimming cost V 5 bases and J 7 bases, with 17 bases left between them. The CDR3 extends over 14 amino acids. Germline V gene lookup returns CDR1 SGHTA and CDR2 FQGNSA.

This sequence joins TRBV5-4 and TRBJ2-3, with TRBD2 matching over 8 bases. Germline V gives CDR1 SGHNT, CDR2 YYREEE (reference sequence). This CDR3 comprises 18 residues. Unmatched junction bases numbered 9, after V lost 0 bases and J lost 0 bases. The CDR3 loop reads CASSLDWRGATSTDTQYF. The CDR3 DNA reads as TGTGCCAGCAGCTTGGATTGGCGGGGGGCCACTAGCACAGATACGCAGTATTTT.

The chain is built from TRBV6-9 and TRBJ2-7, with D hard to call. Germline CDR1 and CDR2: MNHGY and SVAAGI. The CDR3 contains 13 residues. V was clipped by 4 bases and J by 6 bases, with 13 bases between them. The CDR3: CASSSSVPGEQYF. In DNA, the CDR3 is TGTGCCAGCAGTTCCAGTGTTCCGGGCGAGCAGTACTTC.

CDR3 amino acids: CASSLDAQGGEQFF. DNA for the CDR3: TGCGCCAGCAGCTTGGATGCCCAGGGCGGTGAGCAGTTCTTC. The chain uses TRBV5-1 and TRBJ2-1; TRBD1 is a possible D gene (5 bases). V lost 0 bases and J 9 bases, leaving 13 bases between the germline ends. CDR1 is SGHRS and CDR2 is YFSETQ in the germline V gene. The CDR3 runs to 14 residues.

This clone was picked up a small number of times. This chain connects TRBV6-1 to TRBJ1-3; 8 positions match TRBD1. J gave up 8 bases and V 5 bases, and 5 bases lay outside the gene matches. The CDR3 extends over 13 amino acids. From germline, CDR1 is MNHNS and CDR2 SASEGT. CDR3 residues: CASSKDREHTIYF. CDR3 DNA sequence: TGTGCCAGCAGTAAGGACAGGGAGCACACCATATATTTT.

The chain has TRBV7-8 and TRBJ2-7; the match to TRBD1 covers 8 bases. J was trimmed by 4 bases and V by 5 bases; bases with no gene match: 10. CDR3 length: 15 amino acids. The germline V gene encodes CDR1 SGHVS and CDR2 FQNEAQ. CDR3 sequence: CASSPEHGQGYEQYF. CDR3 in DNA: TGTGCCAGCAGCCCGGAACATGGACAGGGTTACGAGCAGTACTTC. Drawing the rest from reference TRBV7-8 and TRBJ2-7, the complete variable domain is GAGVSQSPRYKVAKRGQDVALRCDPISGHVSLFWYQQALGQGPEFLTYFQNEAQLDKSGLPSDRFFAERPEGSVSTLKIQRTQQEDSAVYLCASSPEHGQGYEQYFGPGTRLTVT.